The 2 T cell receptor beta chains presented below share a single source sample, sequenced in a study of OX40 agonist ivuxolimab in advanced cancers. The method was immunoSEQ multiplex PCR; TCRdb's version includes in-frame clones alone and lacks a portion of them. The sample consists of nearly 60,000 clones, 80% to 90% of them appearing once. The starting material was CD4+ or CD8+ T cells sorted from blood, obtained in a trial of the OX40 agonist ivuxolimab. The receptor set was obtained from an adult with an advanced solid tumor such as melanoma, head and neck, liver or kidney cancer.

Here the CDR3 reads CASGTGAFYEQYF. DNA for the CDR3: TGCGCCAGCGGGACAGGGGCGTTCTACGAGCAGTACTTC. V and J are TRBV4-1 and TRBJ2-7; 10 bases line up with TRBD1. With V trimmed by 8 bases and J by 3 bases, 4 bases remained unmatched. The CDR3 is 13 amino acids. The germline V gene encodes CDR1 MGHRA and CDR2 YSYEKL.

This chain joins TRBV27 and TRBJ1-2; D unresolved. The germline gives CDR1 MNHEY, CDR2 SMNVEV (reference sequence). V was clipped by 2 bases and J by 3 bases, with 7 bases between them. This CDR3 is 13 amino acids long. DNA for the CDR3: TGTGCCAGCAGTTTAAATCAGCACTATGGCTACACCTTC. Protein sequence: CASSLNQHYGYTF.